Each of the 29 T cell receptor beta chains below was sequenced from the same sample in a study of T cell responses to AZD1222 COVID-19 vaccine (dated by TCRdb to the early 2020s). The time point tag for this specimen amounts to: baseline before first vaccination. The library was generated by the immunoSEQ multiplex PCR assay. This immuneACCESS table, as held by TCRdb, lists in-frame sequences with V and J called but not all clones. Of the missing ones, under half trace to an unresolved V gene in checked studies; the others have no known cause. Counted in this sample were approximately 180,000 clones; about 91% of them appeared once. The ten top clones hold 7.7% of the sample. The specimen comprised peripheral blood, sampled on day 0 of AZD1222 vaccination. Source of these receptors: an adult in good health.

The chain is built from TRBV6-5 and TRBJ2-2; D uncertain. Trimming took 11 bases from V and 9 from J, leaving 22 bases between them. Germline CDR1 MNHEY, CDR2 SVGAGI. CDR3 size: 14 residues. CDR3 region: CAAAPAAESWELFF. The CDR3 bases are TGTGCCGCAGCTCCCGCGGCAGAATCATGGGAGCTGTTTTTT.

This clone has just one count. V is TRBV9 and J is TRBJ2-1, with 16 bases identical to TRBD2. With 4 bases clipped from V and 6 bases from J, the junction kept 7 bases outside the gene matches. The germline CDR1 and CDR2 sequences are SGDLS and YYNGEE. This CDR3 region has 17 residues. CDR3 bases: TGTGCCAGCAGCCTAGGGACTAGCGGGGGGGCCACCAATGAGCAGTTCTTC. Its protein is CASSLGTSGGATNEQFF.

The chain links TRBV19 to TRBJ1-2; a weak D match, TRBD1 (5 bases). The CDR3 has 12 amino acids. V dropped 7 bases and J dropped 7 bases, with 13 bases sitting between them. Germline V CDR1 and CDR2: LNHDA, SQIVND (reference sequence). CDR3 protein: CASTIGTFGYTF. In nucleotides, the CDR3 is TGTGCCAGTACCATCGGGACCTTTGGCTACACCTTC.

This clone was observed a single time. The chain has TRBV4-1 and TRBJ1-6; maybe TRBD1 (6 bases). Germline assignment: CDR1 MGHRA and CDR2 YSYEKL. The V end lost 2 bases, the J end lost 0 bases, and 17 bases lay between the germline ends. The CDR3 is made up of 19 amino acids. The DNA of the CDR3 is TGCGCCAGCAGCCAACTGCCGGGGGCACAAAGCTCCTATAATTCACCCCTCCACTTT. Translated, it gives CASSQLPGAQSSYNSPLHF.

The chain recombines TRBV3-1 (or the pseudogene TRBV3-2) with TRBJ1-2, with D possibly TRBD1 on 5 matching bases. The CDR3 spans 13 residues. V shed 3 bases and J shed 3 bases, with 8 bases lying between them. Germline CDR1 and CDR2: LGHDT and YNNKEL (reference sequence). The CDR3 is CASSHGADYGYTF. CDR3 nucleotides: TGTGCCAGCAGCCACGGGGCAGACTATGGCTACACCTTC.

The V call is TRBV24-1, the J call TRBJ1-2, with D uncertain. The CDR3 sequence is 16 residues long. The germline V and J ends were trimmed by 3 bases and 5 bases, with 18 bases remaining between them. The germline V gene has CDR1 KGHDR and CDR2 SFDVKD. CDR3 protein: CATSDPSLGIDYGYTF. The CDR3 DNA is TGTGCCACCAGTGATCCTTCCTTGGGGATTGATTATGGCTACACCTTC.

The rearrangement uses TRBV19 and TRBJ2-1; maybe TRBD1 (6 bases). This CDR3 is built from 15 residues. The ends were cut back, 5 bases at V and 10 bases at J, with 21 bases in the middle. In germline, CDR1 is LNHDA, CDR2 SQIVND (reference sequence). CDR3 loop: CASSPEGVGAWEQFF. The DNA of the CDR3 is TGTGCCAGTAGTCCCGAGGGGGTCGGGGCTTGGGAGCAGTTCTTC.

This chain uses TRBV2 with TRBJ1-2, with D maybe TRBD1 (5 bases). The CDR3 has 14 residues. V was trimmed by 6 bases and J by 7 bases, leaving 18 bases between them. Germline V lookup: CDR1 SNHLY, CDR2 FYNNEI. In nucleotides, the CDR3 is TGTGCCAGCAGCGCGGCGAGGGGCGGGCTTGGCTACACCTTC. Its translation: CASSAARGGLGYTF.

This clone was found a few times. The CDR3, as DNA: TGTGCCAGCAGTTACTCCGACAGGGGGCATTCACCCCTCCACTTT. This translates into CASSYSDRGHSPLHF. This sequence joins TRBV6-5 and TRBJ1-6; 10 bases are a match to TRBD1. V lost 0 bases, J lost 8 bases, and 1 base stayed unmatched. The CDR3 contains 15 residues. Germline V lookup: CDR1 MNHEY, CDR2 SVGAGI.

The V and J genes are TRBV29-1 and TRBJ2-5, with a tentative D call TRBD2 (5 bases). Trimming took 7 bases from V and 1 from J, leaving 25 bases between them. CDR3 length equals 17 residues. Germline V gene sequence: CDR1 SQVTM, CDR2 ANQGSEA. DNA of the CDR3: TGCAGCGCCGAGCCCCTTAGAATGCGGAGGATCCAAGAGACCCAGTACTTC. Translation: CSAEPLRMRRIQETQYF. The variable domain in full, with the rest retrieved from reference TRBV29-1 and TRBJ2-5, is SAVISQKPSRDICQRGTSLTIQCQVDSQVTMMFWYRQQPGQSLTLIATANQGSEATYESGFVIDKFPISRPNLTFSTLTVSNMSPEDSSIYLCSAEPLRMRRIQETQYFGPGTRLLVL.

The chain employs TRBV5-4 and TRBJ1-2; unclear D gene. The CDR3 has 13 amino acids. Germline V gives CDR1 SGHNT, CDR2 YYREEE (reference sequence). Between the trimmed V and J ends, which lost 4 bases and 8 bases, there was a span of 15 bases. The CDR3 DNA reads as TGTGCCAGCAGCGTCTTAGGTGGAGGGGGCTACACCTTC. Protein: CASSVLGGGGYTF.

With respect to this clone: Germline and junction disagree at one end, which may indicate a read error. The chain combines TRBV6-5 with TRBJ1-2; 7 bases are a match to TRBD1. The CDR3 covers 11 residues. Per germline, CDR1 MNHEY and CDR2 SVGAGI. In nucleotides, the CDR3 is TGTGCCAGCAGCGACCCGGGACAGTTCCTCTTC. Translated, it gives CASSDPGQFLF.

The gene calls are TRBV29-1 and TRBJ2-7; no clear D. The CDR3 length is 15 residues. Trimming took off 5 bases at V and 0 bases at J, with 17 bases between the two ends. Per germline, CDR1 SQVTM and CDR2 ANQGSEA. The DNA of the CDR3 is TGCAGCGTTCCCGCTGATGGAAGGGTCTCCTACGAGCAGTACTTC. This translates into CSVPADGRVSYEQYF.

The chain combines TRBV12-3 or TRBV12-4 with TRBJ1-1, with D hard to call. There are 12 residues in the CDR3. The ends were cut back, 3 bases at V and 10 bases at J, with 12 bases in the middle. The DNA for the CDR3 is TGTGCCAGCAGTTTTTTTGGAGGTCGAGCTTTCTTT. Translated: CASSFFGGRAFF.

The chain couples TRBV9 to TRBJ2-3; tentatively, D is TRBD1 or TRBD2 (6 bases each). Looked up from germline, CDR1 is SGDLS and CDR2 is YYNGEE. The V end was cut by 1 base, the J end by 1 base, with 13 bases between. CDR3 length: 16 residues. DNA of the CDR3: TGTGCCAGCAGCGTATTCCCGGGGGCCGGCACAGATACGCAGTATTTT. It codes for CASSVFPGAGTDTQYF.

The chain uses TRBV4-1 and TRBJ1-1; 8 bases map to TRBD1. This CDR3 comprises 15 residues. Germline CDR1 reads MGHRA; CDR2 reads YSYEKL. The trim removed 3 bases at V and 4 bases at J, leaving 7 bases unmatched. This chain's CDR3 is CASSHRQGPSTEAFF. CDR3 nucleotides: TGCGCCAGCAGCCATCGACAGGGGCCTAGCACTGAAGCTTTCTTT.

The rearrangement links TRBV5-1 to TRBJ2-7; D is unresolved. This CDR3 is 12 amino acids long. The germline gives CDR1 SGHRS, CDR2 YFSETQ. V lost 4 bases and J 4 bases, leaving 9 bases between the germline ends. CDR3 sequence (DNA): TGCGCCAGCAGCGGGAAAATGTACGAGCAGTACTTC. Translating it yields CASSGKMYEQYF.

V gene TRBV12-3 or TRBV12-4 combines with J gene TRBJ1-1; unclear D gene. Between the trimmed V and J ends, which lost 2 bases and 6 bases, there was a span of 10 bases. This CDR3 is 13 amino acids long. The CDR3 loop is CASSLSGWPEAFF. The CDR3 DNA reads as TGTGCCAGCAGTTTAAGCGGCTGGCCTGAAGCTTTCTTT.

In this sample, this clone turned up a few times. CDR3 sequence reads: CASVSGSSSYEQYF. The CDR3 DNA reads as TGTGCCAGCGTCTCGGGCAGTAGCTCCTACGAGCAGTACTTC. V is TRBV7-9 and J is TRBJ2-7, with no clear D. The CDR3 runs to 14 residues. From germline, CDR1 is SEHNR and CDR2 FQNEAQ (reference sequence). V was shortened by 8 bases and J by 0 bases, with 14 bases between the two germline ends.

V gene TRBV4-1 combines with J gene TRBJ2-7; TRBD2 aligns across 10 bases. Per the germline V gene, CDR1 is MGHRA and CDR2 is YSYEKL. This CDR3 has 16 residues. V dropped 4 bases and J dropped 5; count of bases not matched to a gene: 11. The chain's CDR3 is CASSPSLSGGANEQYF. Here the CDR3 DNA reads TGCGCCAGCAGCCCTTCCCTCAGCGGGGGGGCAAACGAGCAGTACTTC.

CDR3 DNA: TGTGCCAGCAGCGTAGAGGTGAACACTGAAGCTTTCTTT. It translates to CASSVEVNTEAFF. The chain couples TRBV9 to TRBJ1-1; D is undetermined. Germline-derived CDR1 and CDR2 are SGDLS and YYNGEE. Trimming removed 0 bases at V and 0 bases at J, with 3 bases between. The CDR3 extends over 13 amino acids.

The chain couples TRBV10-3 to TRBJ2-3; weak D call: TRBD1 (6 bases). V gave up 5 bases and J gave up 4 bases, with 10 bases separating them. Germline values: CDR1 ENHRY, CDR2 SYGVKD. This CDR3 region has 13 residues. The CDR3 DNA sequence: TGTGCCATCAGTTCGACAGGCCCAGATACGCAGTATTTT. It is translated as CAISSTGPDTQYF.

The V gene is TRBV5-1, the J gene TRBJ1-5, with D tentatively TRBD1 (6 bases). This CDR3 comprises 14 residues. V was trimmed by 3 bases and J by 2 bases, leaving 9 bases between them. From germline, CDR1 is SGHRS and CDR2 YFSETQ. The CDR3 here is CASSSAGGNQPQHF. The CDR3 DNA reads TGCGCCAGCAGCTCCGCAGGGGGCAATCAGCCCCAGCATTTT.

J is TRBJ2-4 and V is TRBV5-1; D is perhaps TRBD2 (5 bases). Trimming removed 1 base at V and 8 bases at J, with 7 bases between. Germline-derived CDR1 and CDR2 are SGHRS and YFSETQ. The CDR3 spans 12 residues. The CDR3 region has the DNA TGCGCCAGCAGCTTGTACGGGGACATTCAGTACTTC. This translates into CASSLYGDIQYF.

For the CDR3, the DNA is TGTGCCAGCAGCTTGGACAGGGAGAGCACAGATACGCAGTATTTT. Protein: CASSLDRESTDTQYF. This chain joins TRBV5-4 and TRBJ2-3, with D tentatively TRBD1 (6 bases). CDR1 is SGHNT, CDR2 YYREEE, per germline (reference sequence). The V end lost 0 bases, the J end lost 0 bases, and 8 bases lay between the germline ends. This CDR3 spans 15 amino acids.

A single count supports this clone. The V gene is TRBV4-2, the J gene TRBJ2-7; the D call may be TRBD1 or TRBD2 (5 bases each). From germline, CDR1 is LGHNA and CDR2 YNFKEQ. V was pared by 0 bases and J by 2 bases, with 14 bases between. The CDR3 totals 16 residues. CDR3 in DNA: TGTGCCAGCAGCCAAGATTTGGGGGACCTTACCTACGAGCAGTACTTC. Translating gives CASSQDLGDLTYEQYF.

CDR3 amino acids: CASSRDRFAYNEQFF. The CDR3 coding sequence is TGCGCCAGCAGCCGTGACAGGTTCGCCTACAATGAGCAGTTCTTC. The chain uses TRBV4-1 and TRBJ2-1, with D maybe TRBD1 (6 bases). CDR3 length equals 15 residues. Germline V CDR1 and CDR2: MGHRA, YSYEKL. V lost 4 bases and J lost 2, with 12 bases in between.

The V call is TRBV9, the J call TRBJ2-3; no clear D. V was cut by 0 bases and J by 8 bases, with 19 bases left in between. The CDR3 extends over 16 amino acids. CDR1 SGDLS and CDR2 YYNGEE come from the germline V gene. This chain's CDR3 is CASSVGSSAIQFTQYF. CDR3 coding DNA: TGTGCCAGCAGCGTAGGCTCTAGTGCCATTCAATTTACGCAGTATTTT.

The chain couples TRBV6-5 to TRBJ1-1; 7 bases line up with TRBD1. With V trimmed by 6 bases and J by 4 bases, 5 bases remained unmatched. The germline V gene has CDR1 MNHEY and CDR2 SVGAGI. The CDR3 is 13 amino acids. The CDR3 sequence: CASRRQGPTEAFF. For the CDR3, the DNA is TGTGCCAGCAGGCGACAGGGTCCCACTGAAGCTTTCTTT.